Given below is one T cell receptor beta chain in context. This entry is derived from a study of control samples from healthy donors and cancer patients. The data were produced by immunoSEQ multiplex PCR, yet TCRdb's version contains in-frame clones alone and is incomplete. Of approximately 170,000 clones in the sample, about 93% were seen once. Germline V CDR1 and CDR2: SQVTM, ANQGSEA. The CDR3 covers 15 residues. The trim removed 4 bases at V and 8 bases at J, leaving 12 bases unmatched. The chain carries TRBV29-1 and TRBJ2-1; 9 nucleotides match TRBD1. This clonotype was obtained from a woman aged 25-40 years in good health. Specimen: blood. CDR3: CSVALDRGIFYEQFF. CDR3 nucleotides: TGCAGCGTTGCCCTCGACAGGGGGATTTTTTATGAGCAGTTCTTC.